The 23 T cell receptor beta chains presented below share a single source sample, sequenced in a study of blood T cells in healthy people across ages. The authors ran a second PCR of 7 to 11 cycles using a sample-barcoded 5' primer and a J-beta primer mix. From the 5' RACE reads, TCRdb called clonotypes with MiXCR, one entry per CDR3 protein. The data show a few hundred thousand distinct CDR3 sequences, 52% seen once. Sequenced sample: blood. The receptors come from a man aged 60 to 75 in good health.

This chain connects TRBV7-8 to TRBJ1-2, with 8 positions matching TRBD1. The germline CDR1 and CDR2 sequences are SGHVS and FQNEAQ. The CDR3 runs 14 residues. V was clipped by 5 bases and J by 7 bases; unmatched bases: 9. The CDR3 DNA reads TGTGCCAGCAGCCCGAAACCTGGGACAGGTGGCTACACCTTC. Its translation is CASSPKPGTGGYTF.

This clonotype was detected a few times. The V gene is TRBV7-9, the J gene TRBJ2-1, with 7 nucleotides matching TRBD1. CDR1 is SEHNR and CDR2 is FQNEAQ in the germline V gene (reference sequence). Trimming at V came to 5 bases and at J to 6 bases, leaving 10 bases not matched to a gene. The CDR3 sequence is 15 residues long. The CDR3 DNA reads TGTGCCAGCAGCCCCAGGAACAGGGGTGCCAATGAGCAGTTCTTC. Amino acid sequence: CASSPRNRGANEQFF.

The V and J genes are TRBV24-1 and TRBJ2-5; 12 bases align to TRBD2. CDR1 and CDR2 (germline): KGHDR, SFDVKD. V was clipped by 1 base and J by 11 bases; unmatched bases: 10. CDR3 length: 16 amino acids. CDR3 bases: TGTGCCACCAGTGATTTCGGACTAGCGGGAATGAATGAGCAGTACTTC. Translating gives CATSDFGLAGMNEQYF.

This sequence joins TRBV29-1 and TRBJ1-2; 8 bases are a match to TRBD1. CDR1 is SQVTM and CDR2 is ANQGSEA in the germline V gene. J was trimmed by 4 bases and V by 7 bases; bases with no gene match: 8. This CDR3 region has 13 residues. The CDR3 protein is CSDDRGTGYGYTF. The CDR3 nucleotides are TGCAGCGACGACAGGGGTACGGGCTATGGCTACACCTTC.

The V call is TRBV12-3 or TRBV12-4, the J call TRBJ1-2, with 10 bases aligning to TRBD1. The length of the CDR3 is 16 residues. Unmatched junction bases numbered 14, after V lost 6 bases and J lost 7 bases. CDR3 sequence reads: CASRDTGTGALGGYTF. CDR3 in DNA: TGTGCCAGCAGAGATACCGGGACAGGGGCTTTGGGTGGCTACACCTTC.

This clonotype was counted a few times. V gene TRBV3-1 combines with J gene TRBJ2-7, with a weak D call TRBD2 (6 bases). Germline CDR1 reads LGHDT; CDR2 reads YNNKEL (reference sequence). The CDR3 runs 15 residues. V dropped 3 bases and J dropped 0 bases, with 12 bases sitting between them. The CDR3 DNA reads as TGTGCCAGCAGCCACGGGGGACTCAACTCCTACGAGCAGTACTTC. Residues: CASSHGGLNSYEQYF.

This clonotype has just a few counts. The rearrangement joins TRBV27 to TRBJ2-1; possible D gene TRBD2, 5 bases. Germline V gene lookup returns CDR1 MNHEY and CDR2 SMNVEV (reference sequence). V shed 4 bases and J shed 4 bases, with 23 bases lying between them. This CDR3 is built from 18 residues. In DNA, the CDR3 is TGTGCCAGCAGTTCCCCTACACGGAAGACCCGGAGGTACAATGAGCAGTTCTTC. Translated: CASSSPTRKTRRYNEQFF.

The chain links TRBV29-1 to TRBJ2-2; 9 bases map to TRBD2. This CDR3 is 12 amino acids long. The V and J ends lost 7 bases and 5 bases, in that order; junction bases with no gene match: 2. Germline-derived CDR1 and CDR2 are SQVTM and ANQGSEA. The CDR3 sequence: CSAGLATGELFF. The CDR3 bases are TGCAGCGCGGGACTAGCAACCGGGGAGCTGTTTTTT.

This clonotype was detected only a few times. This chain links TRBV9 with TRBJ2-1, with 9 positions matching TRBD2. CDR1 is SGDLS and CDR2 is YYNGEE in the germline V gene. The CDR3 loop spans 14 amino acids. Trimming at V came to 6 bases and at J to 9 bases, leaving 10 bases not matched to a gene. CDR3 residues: CASKPSGILGEQFF. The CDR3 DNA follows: TGTGCCAGCAAGCCTAGCGGGATTCTCGGTGAGCAGTTCTTC.

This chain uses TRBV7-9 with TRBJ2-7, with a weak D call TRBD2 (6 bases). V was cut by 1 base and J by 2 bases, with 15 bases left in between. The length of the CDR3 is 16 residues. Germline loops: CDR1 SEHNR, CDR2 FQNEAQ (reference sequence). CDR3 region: CASSLVGGRQPYEQYF. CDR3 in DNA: TGTGCCAGCAGCTTAGTCGGAGGGCGGCAGCCCTACGAGCAGTACTTC.

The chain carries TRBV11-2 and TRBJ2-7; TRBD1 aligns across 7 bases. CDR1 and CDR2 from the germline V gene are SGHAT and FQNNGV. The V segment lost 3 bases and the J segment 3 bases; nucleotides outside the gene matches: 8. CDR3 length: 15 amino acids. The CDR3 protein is CASSFNLRDSYEQYF. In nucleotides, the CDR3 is TGTGCCAGCAGCTTCAACCTACGGGACAGCTACGAGCAGTACTTC. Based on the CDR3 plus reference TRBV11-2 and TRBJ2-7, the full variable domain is EAGVAQSPRYKIIEKRQSVAFWCNPISGHATLYWYQQILGQGPKLLIQFQNNGVVDDSQLPKDRFSAERLKGVDSTLKIQPAKLEDSAVYLCASSFNLRDSYEQYFGPGTRLTVT.

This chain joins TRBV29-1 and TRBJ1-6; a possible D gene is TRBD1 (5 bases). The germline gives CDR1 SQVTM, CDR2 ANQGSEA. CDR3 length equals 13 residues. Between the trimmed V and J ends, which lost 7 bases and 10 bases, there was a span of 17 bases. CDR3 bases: TGCAGCGCTGGGGGGGACCCGGGGTCACCCCTCCACTTT. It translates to CSAGGDPGSPLHF.

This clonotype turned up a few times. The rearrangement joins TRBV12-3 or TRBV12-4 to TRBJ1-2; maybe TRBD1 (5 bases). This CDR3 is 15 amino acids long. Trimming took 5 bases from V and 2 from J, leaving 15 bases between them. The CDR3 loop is CASSALRGWNYGYTF. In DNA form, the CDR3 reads TGTGCCAGCAGTGCCCTACGGGGGTGGAACTATGGCTACACCTTC.

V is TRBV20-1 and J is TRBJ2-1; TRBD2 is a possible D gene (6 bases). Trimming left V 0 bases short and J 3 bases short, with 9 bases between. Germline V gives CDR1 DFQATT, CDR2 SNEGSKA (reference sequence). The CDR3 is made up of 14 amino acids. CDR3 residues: CSARESRGYNEQFF. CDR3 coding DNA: TGCAGTGCTAGAGAGTCGCGGGGCTACAATGAGCAGTTCTTC.

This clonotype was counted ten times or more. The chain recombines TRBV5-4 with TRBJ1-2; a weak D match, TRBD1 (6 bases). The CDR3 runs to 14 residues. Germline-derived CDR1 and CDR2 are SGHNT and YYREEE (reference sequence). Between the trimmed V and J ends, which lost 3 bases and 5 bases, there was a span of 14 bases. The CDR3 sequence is CASSSGVLLYGYTF. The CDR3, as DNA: TGTGCCAGCAGCTCAGGGGTGCTTCTGTATGGCTACACCTTC.

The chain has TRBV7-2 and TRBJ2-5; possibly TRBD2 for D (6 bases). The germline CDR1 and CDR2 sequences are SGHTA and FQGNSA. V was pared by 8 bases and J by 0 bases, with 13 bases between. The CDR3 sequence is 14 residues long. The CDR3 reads CASGPGDYQETQYF. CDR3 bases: TGTGCCAGCGGCCCCGGGGACTACCAAGAGACCCAGTACTTC.

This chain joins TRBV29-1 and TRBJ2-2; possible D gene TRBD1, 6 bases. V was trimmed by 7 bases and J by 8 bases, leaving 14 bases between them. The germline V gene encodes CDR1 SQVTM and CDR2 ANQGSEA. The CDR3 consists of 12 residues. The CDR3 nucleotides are TGCAGCGGGGGCCAGGGGAGAGGGGAGCTGTTTTTT. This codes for CSGGQGRGELFF.

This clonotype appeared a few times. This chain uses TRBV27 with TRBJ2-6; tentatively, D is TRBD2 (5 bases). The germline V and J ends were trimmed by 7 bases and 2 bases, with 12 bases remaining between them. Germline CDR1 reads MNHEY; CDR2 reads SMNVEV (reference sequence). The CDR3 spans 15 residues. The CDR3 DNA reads TGTGCCAGCACCCCGTCGAGGGCTGGGGCCAACGTCCTGACTTTC. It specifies CASTPSRAGANVLTF.

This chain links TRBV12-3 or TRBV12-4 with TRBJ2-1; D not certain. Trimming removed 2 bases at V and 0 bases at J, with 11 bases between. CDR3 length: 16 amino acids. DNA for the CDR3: TGTGCCAGCAGTTTAATGCCTCCTAACTCCTACAATGAGCAGTTCTTC. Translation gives CASSLMPPNSYNEQFF.

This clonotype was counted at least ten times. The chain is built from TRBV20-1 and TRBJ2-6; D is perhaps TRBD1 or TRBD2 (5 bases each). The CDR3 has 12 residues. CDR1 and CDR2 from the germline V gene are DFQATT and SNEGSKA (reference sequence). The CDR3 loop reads CGGGSGANVLTF. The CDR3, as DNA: TGCGGGGGTGGCTCTGGGGCCAACGTCCTGACTTTC.

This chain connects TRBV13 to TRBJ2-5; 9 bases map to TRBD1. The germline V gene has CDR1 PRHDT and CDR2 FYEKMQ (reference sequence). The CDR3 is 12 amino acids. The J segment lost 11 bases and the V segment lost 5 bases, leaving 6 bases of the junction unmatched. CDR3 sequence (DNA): TGTGCCAGCAGCCAAGGACAGGGGCAGCAGTACTTC. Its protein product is CASSQGQGQQYF.

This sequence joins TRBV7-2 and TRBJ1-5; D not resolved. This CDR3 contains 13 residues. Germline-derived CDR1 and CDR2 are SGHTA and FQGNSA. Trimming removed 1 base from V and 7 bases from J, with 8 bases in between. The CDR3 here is CASSLGPLQPQHF. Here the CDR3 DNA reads TGTGCCAGCAGCTTAGGACCTTTACAGCCCCAGCATTTT. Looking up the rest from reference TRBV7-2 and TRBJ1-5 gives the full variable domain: GAGVSQSPSNKVTEKGKDVELRCDPISGHTALYWYRQSLGQGLEFLIYFQGNSAPDKSGLPSDRFSAERTGGSVSTLTIQRTQQEDSAVYLCASSLGPLQPQHFGDGTRLSIL.

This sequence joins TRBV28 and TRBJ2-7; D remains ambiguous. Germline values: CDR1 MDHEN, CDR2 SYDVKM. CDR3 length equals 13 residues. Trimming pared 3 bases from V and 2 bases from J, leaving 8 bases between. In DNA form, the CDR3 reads TGTGCCAGCAGTTTTGGCCACCCCTACGAGCAGTACTTC. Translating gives CASSFGHPYEQYF. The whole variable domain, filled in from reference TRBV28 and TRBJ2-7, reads DVKVTQSSRYLVKRTGEKVFLECVQDMDHENMFWYRQDPGLGLRLIYFSYDVKMKEKGDIPEGYSVSREKKERFSLILESASTNQTSMYLCASSFGHPYEQYFGPGTRLTVT.